The source of this T cell receptor (beta chain) is a study of CD8 T cells in ankylosing spondylitis. General study results and limits: Apparently characteristic of ankylosing spondylitis blood was a TCR beta motif (fewer than ten highly homologous variants). Prior work had noted some motif variants in reactive arthritis blood and synovial fluid. Reported data indicate significant enrichment of disease-linked clones within matched ankylosing spondylitis synovial fluid.

It was by quantitative 5'-RACE with molecular barcodes that TCR beta libraries were made. TCRdb re-derived calls from the 5' RACE reads in MiXCR, one entry per CDR3 protein. The repertoire has 500,000 to 550,000 distinct CDR3 sequences, over 9.5% of them found once; the top ten carry 6.5% to 7%. The CDR3 runs to 15 residues. The V end was cut by 5 bases, the J end by 0 bases, with 12 bases between. The germline V gene encodes CDR1 SEHNR and CDR2 FQNEAQ (reference sequence). In this sample, this clonotype turned up many times. The antigen is unknown. This TCR was recovered from a male donor with ankylosing spondylitis. The material sequenced was blood, either unsorted or a sorted T cell fraction (not recorded which). The chain has TRBV7-9 and TRBJ2-3; D might be TRBD1 (6 bases). The CDR3 is CASSLTGISTDTQYF. The CDR3 DNA reads TGTGCCAGCAGCCTGACAGGAATCAGCACAGATACGCAGTATTTT.